This T cell receptor (beta chain) was recovered during a study of immune evolution from preneoplasia to lung adenocarcinoma. Premalignant or tumor cells were enriched by macro-dissection after pathologic assessment. Note on this clone: Its matching antigen is unknown.

Study-level results: Highest clonality occurred in KRAS-mutant, not EGFR-mutant or double wild-type, nodules. Normal lung had highest clonality; later lesions appeared denser, more diverse. From normal lung to invasive adenocarcinoma, top clone frequencies appeared to decrease.

Trimming removed 7 bases from V and 3 bases from J, with 21 bases in between. Germline V gene data show CDR1 as SEHNR and CDR2 as FQNEAQ (reference sequence). There are 16 residues in the CDR3. Sequencing used immunoSEQ multiplex PCR; TCRdb keeps in-frame clones, though not all of them. The data show about 1,800 clones, approximately 88% seen once. The TCR was taken from a donor at least 70 years old with lung adenocarcinoma. Sequencing was carried out using FFPE tissue from an adenomatous hyperplasia lung lesion. Documented subset: atypical adenomatous hyperplasia (AAH), lung preneoplasia. The chain recombines TRBV7-9 with TRBJ1-1, with D perhaps TRBD1 (6 bases). This CDR3 is CASTQGLSNRDTEAFF. CDR3 bases: TGTGCCAGCACCCAGGGGTTGAGTAATCGGGACACTGAAGCTTTCTTT.